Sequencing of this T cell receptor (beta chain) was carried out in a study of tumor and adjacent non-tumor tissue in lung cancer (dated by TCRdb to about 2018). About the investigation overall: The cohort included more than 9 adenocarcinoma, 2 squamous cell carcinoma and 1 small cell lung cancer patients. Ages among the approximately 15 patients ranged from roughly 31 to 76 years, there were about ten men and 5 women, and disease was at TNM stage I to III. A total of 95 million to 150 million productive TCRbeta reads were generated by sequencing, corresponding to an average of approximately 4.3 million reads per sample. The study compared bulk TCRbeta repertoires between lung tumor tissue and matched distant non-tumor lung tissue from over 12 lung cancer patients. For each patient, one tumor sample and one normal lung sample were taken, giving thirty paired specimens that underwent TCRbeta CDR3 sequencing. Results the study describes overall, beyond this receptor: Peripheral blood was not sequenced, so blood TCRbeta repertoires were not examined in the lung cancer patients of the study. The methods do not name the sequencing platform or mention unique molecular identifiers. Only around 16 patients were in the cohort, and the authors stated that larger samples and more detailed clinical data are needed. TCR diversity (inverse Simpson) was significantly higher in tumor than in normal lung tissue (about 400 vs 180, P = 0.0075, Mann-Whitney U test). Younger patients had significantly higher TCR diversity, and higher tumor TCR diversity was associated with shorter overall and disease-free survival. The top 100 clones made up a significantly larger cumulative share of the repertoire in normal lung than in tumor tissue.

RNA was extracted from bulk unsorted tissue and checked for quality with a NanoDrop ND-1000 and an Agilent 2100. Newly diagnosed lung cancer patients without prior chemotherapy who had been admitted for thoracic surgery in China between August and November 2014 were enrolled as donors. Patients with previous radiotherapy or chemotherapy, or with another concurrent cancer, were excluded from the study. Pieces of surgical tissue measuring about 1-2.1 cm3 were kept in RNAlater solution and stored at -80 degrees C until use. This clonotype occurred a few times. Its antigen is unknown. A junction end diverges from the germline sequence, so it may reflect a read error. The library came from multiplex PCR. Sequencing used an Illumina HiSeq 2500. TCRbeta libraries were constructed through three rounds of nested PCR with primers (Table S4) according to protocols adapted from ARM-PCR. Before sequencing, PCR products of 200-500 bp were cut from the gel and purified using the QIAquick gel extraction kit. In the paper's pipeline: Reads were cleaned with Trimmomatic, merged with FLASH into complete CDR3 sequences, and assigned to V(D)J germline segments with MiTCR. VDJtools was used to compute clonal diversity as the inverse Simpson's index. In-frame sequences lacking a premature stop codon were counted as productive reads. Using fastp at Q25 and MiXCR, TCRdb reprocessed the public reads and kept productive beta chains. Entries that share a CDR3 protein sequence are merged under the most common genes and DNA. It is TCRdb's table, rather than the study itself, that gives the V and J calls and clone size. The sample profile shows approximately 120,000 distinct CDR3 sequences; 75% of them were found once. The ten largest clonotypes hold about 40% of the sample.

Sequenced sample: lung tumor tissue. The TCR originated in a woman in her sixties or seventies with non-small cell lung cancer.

CDR3 sequence: CASSLDRVVTNEKLFF. The nucleotide sequence is TGTGCCAGCAGCCTGGACAGGGTTGTAACTAATGAAAAACTGTTTTTT. The chain employs TRBV4-3 and TRBJ1-4, and TRBD1 matches 8 of the central bases. Based on the germline V gene, the CDR1 and CDR2 sequences are LGHNA and YSLEER. Its CDR3 holds 16 amino acids, cysteine through phenylalanine. The sequence is cut down to CDR3 DNA, 48 bases in frame from base 1.